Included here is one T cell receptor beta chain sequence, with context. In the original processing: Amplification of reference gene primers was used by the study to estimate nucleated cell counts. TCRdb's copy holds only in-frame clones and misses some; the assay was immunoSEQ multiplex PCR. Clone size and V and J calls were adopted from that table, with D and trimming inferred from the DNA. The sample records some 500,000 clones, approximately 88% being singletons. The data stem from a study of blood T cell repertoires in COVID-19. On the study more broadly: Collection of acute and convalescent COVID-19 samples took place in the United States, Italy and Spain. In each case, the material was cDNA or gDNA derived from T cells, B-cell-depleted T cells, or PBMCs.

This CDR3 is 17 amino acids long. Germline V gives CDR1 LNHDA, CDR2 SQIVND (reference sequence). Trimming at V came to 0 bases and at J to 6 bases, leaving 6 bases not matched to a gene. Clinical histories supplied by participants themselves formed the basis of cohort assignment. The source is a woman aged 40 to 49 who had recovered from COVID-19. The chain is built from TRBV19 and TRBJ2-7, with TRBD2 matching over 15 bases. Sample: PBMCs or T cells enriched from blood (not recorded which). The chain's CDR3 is CASSIEPGLAGGSEQYF. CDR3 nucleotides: TGTGCCAGTAGTATAGAACCGGGACTAGCGGGAGGAAGCGAGCAGTACTTC.